This T cell receptor beta chain comes out of a study of T cells after yellow fever vaccination (dated by TCRdb to the late 2010s). Background on the whole study: Libraries from fractions with low cell numbers were prepared with the SMART-Seq v4 Ultra Low Input RNA kit. To follow T-cell clones before and after both primary and booster YFV17D yellow fever vaccination, bulk TCR alpha and beta repertoires underwent longitudinal sequencing. Blood was drawn at multiple timepoints before and after primary and secondary immunization, with bulk PBMC replicates and cell subsets isolated. Two healthy male donors, one aged 18 to 30 and one aged 30 to 40 years, made up the cohort.

The paper as a whole reports these results and caveats: Computational filtering was needed because FACS-sorted repertoires could contain abundant contaminating clonotypes from the bulk population. After the booster, most of the clones that had expanded following primary vaccination were detected again (roughly 96% of CD4 and 80% to 90% of CD8), which suggests that memory was broadly maintained. Compared with the primary T-cell response, the secondary T-cell response was faster but weaker, reaching its peak on day 5 rather than on day 15. The study included only a couple of donors, which limits how far the findings can be generalized. A small fraction of clonotypes appeared in both the CD4 and CD8 compartments, likely as a result of convergent recombination.

The CDR3 goes from the cysteine to the phenylalanine over 17 residues. Of all the DNA, just the CDR3 is kept, 51 bases in frame from base 1. Clipping removes 6 bases from V and 0 bases from J, with 7 as the unmatched junction base count. In the germline V gene, CDR1 corresponds to SGDLS and CDR2 to YYNGEE. The treatment or condition tag for this specimen amounts to: live attenuated yellow fever vaccine strain. At every blood-draw timepoint, two biological replicates of bulk PBMCs were collected. A standard Ficoll-Paque protocol was used to isolate PBMCs from peripheral blood. RNA was extracted with TriZol from bulk PBMCs, CD4 and CD8 fractions, and dextramer-positive and dextramer-negative fractions. TCR cDNA was synthesized by 5'RACE template switching, which introduced a universal primer site and unique molecular identifiers. Priming of cDNA synthesis was performed from both the TCR alpha and TCR beta constant segments. Library amplification used two PCR steps, and the second PCR step added sample barcodes and sequencing adapters. Sequencing of the libraries was done on either Illumina HiSeq 2500 (2x100 bp) or NovaSeq (2x150 bp). The authors' analysis ran thus. Demultiplexing of reads and collapsing into UMI consensus sequences were performed with MIGEC, and V(D)J alignment was carried out with MiXCR. Vaccine-responding clonotypes were defined with edgeR using replicate PBMC samples, requiring FDR below 0.01 and a log2 fold change above 5 up to day 15. Each bulk clonotype received a CD4 or CD8 identity based on whether the sequenced CD4 or CD8 repertoire contained that clonotype at higher abundance. TCRdb passed the public sequencing reads through fastp at Q25 and MiXCR, retaining productive beta sequences. Rows with a matching CDR3 protein are joined into one entry that keeps the most common DNA and genes. TCRdb, rather than the study authors, made the V and J calls. For this sample the table gives fewer than 650,000 distinct CDR3 sequences, of which 21% were detected only once. About a sixth of the sample is in the top ten clones.

In this sample, this clonotype turned up many times. This clone's antigen is unknown. No base quality values were provided; no much bigger clone lies one nucleotide off. This sequence was found in a man aged 18 to 29 who received the YFV17D yellow fever vaccine. This specimen consisted of PBMCs, obtained approximately 22 days after the first yellow fever vaccination. The chain is encoded by TRBV9 joined to TRBJ2-3; TRBD2 lines up with 13 middle nucleotides. The DNA sequence is given as TGTGCCAGCACCCGAACGACTAGCGGGGGGAGCACAGATACGCAGTATTTT. It codes for CASTRTTSGGSTDTQYF.